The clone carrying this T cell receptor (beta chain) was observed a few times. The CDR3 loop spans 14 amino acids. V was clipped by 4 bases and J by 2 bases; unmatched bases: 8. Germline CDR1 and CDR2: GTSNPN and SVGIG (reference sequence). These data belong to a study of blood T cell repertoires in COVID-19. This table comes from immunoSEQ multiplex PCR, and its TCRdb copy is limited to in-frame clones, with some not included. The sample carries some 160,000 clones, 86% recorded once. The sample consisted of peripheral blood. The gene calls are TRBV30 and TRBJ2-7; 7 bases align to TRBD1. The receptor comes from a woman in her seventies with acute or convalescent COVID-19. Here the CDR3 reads CAWTQQGSAYEQYF. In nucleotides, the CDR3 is TGTGCCTGGACCCAACAGGGGTCAGCCTACGAGCAGTACTTC.